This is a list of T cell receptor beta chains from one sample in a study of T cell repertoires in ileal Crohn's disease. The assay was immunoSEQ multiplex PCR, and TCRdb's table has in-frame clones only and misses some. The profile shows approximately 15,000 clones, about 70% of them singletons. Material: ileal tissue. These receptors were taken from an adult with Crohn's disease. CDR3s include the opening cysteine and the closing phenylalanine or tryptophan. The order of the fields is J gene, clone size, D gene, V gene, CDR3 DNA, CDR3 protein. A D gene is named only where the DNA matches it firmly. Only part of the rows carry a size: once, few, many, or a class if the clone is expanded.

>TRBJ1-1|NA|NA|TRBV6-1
TGTGCCAGCAGCAACTTCGGGGAGGGGATGAGGGCTTTCTTT
CASSNFGEGMRAFF
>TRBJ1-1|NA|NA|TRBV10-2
TGCGCCAGCAGTGAGAGTTCAGGGCCTTGGGGAGCTTTCTTT
CASSESSGPWGAFF
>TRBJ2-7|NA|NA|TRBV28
TGTGCCACCACCTCATGGGCCTACGAGCAGTACTTC
CATTSWAYEQYF
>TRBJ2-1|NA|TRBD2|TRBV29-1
TGCAGCGCGTCCGGGACTAGCGTAAGGGAGCAGTTCTTC
CSASGTSVREQFF
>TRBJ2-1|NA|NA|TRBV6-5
TGTGCCAGCAGGCCTACTTATTCCTCCTACAATGAGCAGTTCTTC
CASRPTYSSYNEQFF
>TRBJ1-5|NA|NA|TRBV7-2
TGTGCCAGCAGTTACAGGGGCAATCAGCCCCAGCATTTT
CASSYRGNQPQHF
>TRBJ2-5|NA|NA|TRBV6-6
TGTGCCAGCAGTTACTCAGGGGAAGGTGGGGAGACCCAGTACTTC
CASSYSGEGGETQYF
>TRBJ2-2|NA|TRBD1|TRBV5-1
TGCGCCAGCAGCCTAGGGACAGGGGGCACCGGGGAGCTGTTTTTT
CASSLGTGGTGELFF
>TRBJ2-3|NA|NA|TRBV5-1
TGCGCCAGCAGCTTAGAGGTGCCAACTAGCACAGATACGCAGTATTTT
CASSLEVPTSTDTQYF
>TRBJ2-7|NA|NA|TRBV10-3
TGTGCCATCGGAGGGGATTCCTACGAGCAGTACTTC
CAIGGDSYEQYF
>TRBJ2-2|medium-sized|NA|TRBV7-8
TGTGCCAGCAGTACCCCAGCCGGGGAGCTGTTTTTT
CASSTPAGELFF
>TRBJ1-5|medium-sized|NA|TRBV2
TGTGCCAGCAGCGCCACGGGAGGCCAGCCCCAGCATTTT
CASSATGGQPQHF
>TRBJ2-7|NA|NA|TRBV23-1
TGCGCCAGCAGTCAATATGGGGGTCCCTACGAGCAGTACTTC
CASSQYGGPYEQYF
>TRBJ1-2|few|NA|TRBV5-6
TGTGCCAGCAGCACCCGAGGCAGAATATCCTATGGCTACACCTTC
CASSTRGRISYGYTF
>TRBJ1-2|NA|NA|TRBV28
TGTGCCAGCAGTGCCCAGGGGAAGGTAGATGGCTACACCTTC
CASSAQGKVDGYTF
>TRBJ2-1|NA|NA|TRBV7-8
TGTGCCAGCAGCTTTGGGGACTCTTACAATGAGCAGTTCTTC
CASSFGDSYNEQFF
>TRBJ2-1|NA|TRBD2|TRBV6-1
TGTGCCAGCACCGTCGCGGGAGGGCCGGGCAATGAGCAGTTCTTC
CASTVAGGPGNEQFF
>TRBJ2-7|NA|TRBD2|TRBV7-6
TGTGCCAGCAGCTCGGGACTAGAGGGGGAGCAGTACTTC
CASSSGLEGEQYF
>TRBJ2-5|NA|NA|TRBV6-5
TGTGCCAGCAGTGTAGATTCGGGAGAGACCCAGTACTTC
CASSVDSGETQYF
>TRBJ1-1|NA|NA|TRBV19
TGTGCCAGTTCAAGGGACGTGAACACTGAAGCTTTCTTT
CASSRDVNTEAFF
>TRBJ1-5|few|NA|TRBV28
TGTGCCAGCAAAAACATCGGGGACATTAGCAATCAGCCCCAGCATTTT
CASKNIGDISNQPQHF
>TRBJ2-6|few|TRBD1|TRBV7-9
TGTGCCATTCGGGACAGCTCTGGGGCCAACGTCCTGACTTTC
CAIRDSSGANVLTF
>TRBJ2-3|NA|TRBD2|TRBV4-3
TGCGCCAGCAGGGAAATAGCGGGAGGAAGGGACACAGATACGCAGTATTTT
CASREIAGGRDTDTQYF
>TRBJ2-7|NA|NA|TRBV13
TGTGCCAGCAGGGGTCCGGGCGAGCAGTACTTC
CASRGPGEQYF
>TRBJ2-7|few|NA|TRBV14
TGTGCCAGCAGCCACGGACACATCTACGAGCAGTACTTC
CASSHGHIYEQYF
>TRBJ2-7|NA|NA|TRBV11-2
TGTGCCAGCAGCTTGGGACCGACTAGGGAGCAGTACTTC
CASSLGPTREQYF
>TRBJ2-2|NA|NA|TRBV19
TGTGCCAGTAGTGCCGGGTCCAGGGACACCGGGGAGCTGTTTTTT
CASSAGSRDTGELFF
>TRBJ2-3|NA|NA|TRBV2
TGTGCCAGCAGTGTGGAGGGGACGCAGTATTTT
CASSVEGTQYF
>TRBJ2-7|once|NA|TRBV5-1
TGTGCCAGCAGCTTGGAGTACGAGCAGTACTTC
CASSLEYEQYF
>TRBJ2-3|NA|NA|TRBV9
TGTGCCAGCAGCGTAGGGAGTAGTACGCAGTATTTT
CASSVGSSTQYF
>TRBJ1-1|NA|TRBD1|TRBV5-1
TGCGCCAGCAGCGCACGTCCAGGGGGCGGGACTGAAGCTTTCTTT
CASSARPGGGTEAFF
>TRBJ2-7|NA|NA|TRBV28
TGTGCCAGCAGTTTATGGGCTTCAACCCCCTACGAGCAGTACTTC
CASSLWASTPYEQYF
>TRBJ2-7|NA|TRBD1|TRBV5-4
TGTGCCAGCAGCAACGACAGGGGGGAGATCTACGAGCAGTACTTC
CASSNDRGEIYEQYF
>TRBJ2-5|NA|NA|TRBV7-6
TGTGCCAGCAGCTTACCGACTGGGGGAGAGACCCAGTACTTC
CASSLPTGGETQYF
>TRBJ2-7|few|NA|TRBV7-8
TGTGCCAGCAGCTTAGGCTCCGCCTTTCGAGACAGTTTAACCGAGCAGTACTTC
CASSLGSAFRDSLTEQYF
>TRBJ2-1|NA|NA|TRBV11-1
TGTGCCAGCACATTGGGGGTAAACTCTAACAATGAGCAGTTCTTC
CASTLGVNSNNEQFF
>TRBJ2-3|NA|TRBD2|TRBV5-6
TGTGCCAGCAGCGAGGGACTAGCGGGAGGGAGGGATACGCAGTATTTT
CASSEGLAGGRDTQYF
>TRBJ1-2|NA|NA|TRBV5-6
TGTGCCAGCAGCTTGTTGCTGGGAACCTATGGCTACACCTTC
CASSLLLGTYGYTF
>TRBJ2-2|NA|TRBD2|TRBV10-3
TGTGCCATTACCTTTAGCGGGAGCGGGGAGCTGTTTTTT
CAITFSGSGELFF
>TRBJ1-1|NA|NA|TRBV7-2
TGTGCCAGCAGCTTAGGAATCGGCAGGGAAGCTTTCTTT
CASSLGIGREAFF
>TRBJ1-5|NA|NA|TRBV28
TGTGCCAGCAGTTTCCGAGGGCAGGGGAGCAATCAGCCCCAGCATTTT
CASSFRGQGSNQPQHF
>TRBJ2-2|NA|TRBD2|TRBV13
TGTGCCAGCAGCTCTCCTAGCGGGGGGGCCAACACCGGGGAGCTGTTTTTT
CASSSPSGGANTGELFF
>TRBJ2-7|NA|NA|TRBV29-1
TGCAGCGTAGGGGGTACGGGAGGCCCCTACGAGCAGTACTTC
CSVGGTGGPYEQYF
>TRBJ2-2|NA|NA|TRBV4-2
TGTGCCAGCAGCCATGAGGACAGAGACACCGGGGAGCTGTTTTTT
CASSHEDRDTGELFF
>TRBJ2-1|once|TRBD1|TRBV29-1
TGCAGCGTTGAGAAGGGGGCCCATTACAATGAGCAGTTCTTC
CSVEKGAHYNEQFF
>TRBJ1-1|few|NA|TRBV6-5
TGTGCCAGCAGTTACCGGACGGGTACTGAAGCTTTCTTT
CASSYRTGTEAFF
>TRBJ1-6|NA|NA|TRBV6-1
TGTGCCAGCAGTGAAGGCAGGGGTAGTGGCTCCTATAATTCACCCCTCCACTTT
CASSEGRGSGSYNSPLHF
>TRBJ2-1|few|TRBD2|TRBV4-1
TGCGCCAGCAGCCAACAAAACGGGGGGTTTGAGCAGTTCTTC
CASSQQNGGFEQFF
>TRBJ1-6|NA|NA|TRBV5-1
TGCGCCAGCAGCTTTGGGGATAAGGGTTCACCCCTCCACTTT
CASSFGDKGSPLHF
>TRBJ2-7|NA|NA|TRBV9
TGTGCCAGCAGCCCCTTCCGGGGGGCCACTTACGAGCAGTACTTC
CASSPFRGATYEQYF
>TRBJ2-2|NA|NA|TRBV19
TGTGCCAGTAGTAAAGGCCTTTACGACCCCGGGGAGCTGTTTTTT
CASSKGLYDPGELFF
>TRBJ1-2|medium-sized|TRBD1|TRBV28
TGTGCCAGCAGTTTATCCATACAGGGGGGCGGCTACACCTTC
CASSLSIQGGGYTF
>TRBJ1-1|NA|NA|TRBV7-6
TGTGCCAGCAGCTCAAGCGTGGGATCTCGGGGTACTGAAGCTTTCTTT
CASSSSVGSRGTEAFF
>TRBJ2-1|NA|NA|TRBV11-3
TGTGCCAGCAGCTTAGAAAGCGGAAAAGCGGGCAATGAGCAGTTCTTC
CASSLESGKAGNEQFF
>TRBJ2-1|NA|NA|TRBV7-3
TGTGCCAGCAGCCTTAGAATCTCAGGCAACAATGAGCAGTTCTTC
CASSLRISGNNEQFF
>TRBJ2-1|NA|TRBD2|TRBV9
TGTGCCAAACAAAAAGGTGGTTGGTCGTGCGGGAGCTCCTACAATGAGCAGTTCTTC
CAKQKGGWSCGSSYNEQFF
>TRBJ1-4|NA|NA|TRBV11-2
TGTGCCAGCAGTGGGGATTGGTATGAAAAACTGTTTTTT
CASSGDWYEKLFF
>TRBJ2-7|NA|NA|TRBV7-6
TGTGCCAGCAGCTTAGGACAGCTCTCCTACGAGCAGTACTTC
CASSLGQLSYEQYF
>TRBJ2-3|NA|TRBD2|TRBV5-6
TGTGCCAGCAGCTTGAAAGCGGGGGGGCGATTCGCACCAGATACGCAGTATTTT
CASSLKAGGRFAPDTQYF